This TCR beta chain is from a study of blood T cell repertoires in COVID-19. Whole-study context: Samples taken during acute and convalescent COVID-19 were collected in the United States, Italy and Spain. In each case, the material was cDNA or gDNA derived from T cells, B-cell-depleted T cells, or PBMCs.

In Seattle, patients joined the study during active infection and were tracked longitudinally. V dropped 3 bases and J dropped 4; count of bases not matched to a gene: 3. The CDR3 covers 15 residues. Looked up from germline, CDR1 is SGHNT and CDR2 is YYREEE (reference sequence). Profiling relied on immunoSEQ multiplex PCR, and the TCRdb table lists in-frame clones only, not all of them. The sample holds just under 350,000 clones, over 70% seen once. This chain connects TRBV5-4 to TRBJ2-7; 14 nucleotides line up with TRBD2. The clonotype was recovered from a woman aged 45-65 years with COVID-19, enrolled during active disease. The sample consisted of peripheral blood. CDR3 sequence reads: CASSSGTSGRYEQYF. The CDR3 DNA reads as TGTGCCAGCAGCTCAGGGACTAGCGGGAGATACGAGCAGTACTTC. Using reference TRBV5-4 and TRBJ2-7 for the parts outside the CDR3, the full variable domain is ETGVTQSPTHLIKTRGQQVTLRCSSQSGHNTVSWYQQALGQGPQFIFQYYREEENGRGNFPPRFSGLQFPNYSSELNVNALELDDSALYLCASSSGTSGRYEQYFGPGTRLTVT.